The clone carrying this T cell receptor beta chain was picked up a small number of times. The antigen is not known. The data derive from a study of cytomegalovirus exposure and HLA in healthy donors. General study points: The analysis excluded some indistinguishable V segments, including TRBV6-2 and TRBV6-3. Cytomegalovirus-associated TCR beta chains were listed, numbering 164.

The CDR3 spans 12 residues. The J segment lost 4 bases and the V segment lost 4 bases, leaving 3 bases of the junction unmatched. Per germline, CDR1 GTSNPN and CDR2 SVGIG (reference sequence). The PCR contained 60 Vbeta and 13 Jbeta primers. Generated by immunoSEQ multiplex PCR, the TCRdb table keeps only in-frame clones and is missing some. The data contain about 130,000 clones, about 11% of them singletons. The chain is built from TRBV30 and TRBJ1-1; 7 positions agree with TRBD1. Sequencing used PBMCs. This TCR was recovered from a woman aged 18-29 years in good health and CMV-seropositive. The CDR3 loop reads CAWTGGTTEAFF. DNA for the CDR3: TGTGCCTGGACAGGGGGGACCACTGAAGCTTTCTTT.